The 5 T cell receptor beta chains given below trace back to one sample, sequenced in a study of T cell repertoires in cytomegalovirus infection. A single record per CDR3 protein comes from TCRdb applying MiXCR to the reads. This table has around 800,000 distinct CDR3 sequences, 30% to 35% appearing once. No antigen has been identified for these receptors. This sample comprised cultured CD8+ T cells from PBMCs, obtained from culture after CMV antigen stimulation. The receptors here all came from a human donor in good health (CMV status not recorded). Some clones in this sample may be carry-over from other donors' samples.

This clonotype was picked up a small number of times. The chain uses TRBV4-1 and TRBJ2-2; D remains ambiguous. CDR1 and CDR2 (germline): MGHRA, YSYEKL. The ends were cut back, 0 bases at V and 8 bases at J, with 4 bases in the middle. This CDR3 is built from 12 residues. The CDR3 protein is CASSQDWGELFF. CDR3 coding DNA: TGCGCCAGCAGCCAAGATTGGGGGGAGCTGTTTTTT.

Concerning this clonotype: Its ends do not fully match the called genes, so a read error is possible. This chain joins TRBV4-1 and TRBJ2-6, with 7 bases that match TRBD1. This CDR3 region has 16 residues. CDR1 is MGHRA, CDR2 YSYEKL, per germline. CDR3 sequence: CVSSRKEGAGANVLTF. The CDR3 DNA reads TGCGTCAGCAGCCGGAAAGAGGGGGCCGGGGCCAACGTCCTGACTTTC.

This clonotype turned up a few times. The chain combines TRBV7-6 with TRBJ2-7, with D perhaps TRBD2 (7 bases). This CDR3 spans 17 amino acids. The V gene's germline CDR1 is SGHVS and CDR2 FNYEAQ. V gave up 5 bases and J gave up 0 bases, with 20 bases separating them. The CDR3 loop is CASSPLEGGGPSYEQYV. DNA of the CDR3: TGTGCCAGCAGCCCACTCGAGGGGGGGGGGCCCTCCTACGAGCAGTACGTC.

This sequence joins TRBV7-9 and TRBJ2-1, with D possibly being TRBD1 (6 bases). Germline V lookup: CDR1 SEHNR, CDR2 FQNEAQ (reference sequence). Trimming removed 5 bases from V and 4 bases from J, with 18 bases in between. CDR3 length: 16 residues. CDR3 coding DNA: TGTGCCAGCAGCAATACAGGGTCGGGGATTTACAATGAGCAGTTCTTC. Translating it yields CASSNTGSGIYNEQFF.

The chain couples TRBV27 to TRBJ2-1; maybe TRBD2 (5 bases). From germline, CDR1 is MNHEY and CDR2 SMNVEV (reference sequence). The V end lost 0 bases, the J end lost 8 bases, and 14 bases lay between the germline ends. The CDR3 is 15 residues long. The CDR3 sequence is CASSLSSSPGDEQFF. The CDR3 bases are TGTGCCAGCAGTTTATCATCCAGCCCCGGGGATGAGCAGTTCTTC.